Sequencing of this TCR beta chain was carried out in a study of Ad26.COV2.S vaccination and SARS-CoV-2 variants. Study context: In the COV1001 trial, the donor was in the Ad26.COV2.S arm. General study results and limits: Analyses that measured TCR breadth and depth may have underestimated total T cell responses.

Germline V gives CDR1 SEHNR, CDR2 FQNEAQ (reference sequence). The CDR3 spans 17 residues. The V and J ends lost 4 bases and 4 bases respectively, with 20 bases between them. Profiled with immunoSEQ multiplex PCR; TCRdb holds only in-frame clones, not every one. The table records 360,000 or so clones, about nine tenths of them present only once. Treatment: around 19 received Ad26.COV2.S at low or high dose, single or two shots; 5 received placebo; per-sample allocation not given. Day 63 following the first vaccine or placebo injection was when the samples were taken. About this clone itself: Its antigen is still unknown.

The sequenced sample was peripheral blood, obtained in a trial of Ad26.COV2.S vaccine versus placebo. The chain joins TRBV7-9 to TRBJ2-1; D gene uncertain. The clonotype originates from a person between 18 and 60 years old who received the Ad26.COV2.S COVID-19 vaccine or a placebo. The CDR3 here is CASSSTMTQAGYNEQFF. The CDR3 coding sequence is TGTGCCAGCAGCTCCACGATGACCCAAGCCGGTTACAATGAGCAGTTCTTC.